This T cell receptor beta chain was identified during a study of blood T cell repertoires in COVID-19. About the study: The United States, Italy and Spain were the sources of the acute and convalescent COVID-19 samples.

Sequencing used immunoSEQ multiplex PCR; TCRdb keeps in-frame clones, though not all of them. The sample lists approximately 300,000 clones, less than 85% seen once, with under 2% in the top ten. The table lists this clone with many counts. Germline V gene lookup returns CDR1 SGHDT and CDR2 YYEEEE. V lost 0 bases, J lost 0 bases, and 16 bases lay in between. CDR3 length equals 18 residues. This clonotype originated in a young woman who had been exposed to COVID-19. Sequencing was carried out using PBMCs or T cells enriched from blood (not recorded which). The V gene is TRBV5-6, the J gene TRBJ1-3, with D uncertain. The CDR3 sequence is CASSLDLGELSSGNTIYF. The DNA for the CDR3 is TGTGCCAGCAGCTTGGACTTGGGTGAACTAAGCTCTGGAAACACCATATATTTT.